The 13 T cell receptor beta chains below were found in one sample sequenced in a study of early T cells in non-severe SARS-CoV-2 infection. TCRdb re-called the 5' RACE reads through MiXCR, storing one row per CDR3 protein. Here the sample spans 80,000 or so distinct CDR3 sequences, roughly 15% being singletons. Material: whole blood. The receptor source for this set is an adult who was a healthcare worker with PCR-confirmed SARS-CoV-2 infection or an uninfected control (not recorded which).

This clonotype was found a few times. This chain uses TRBV7-9 with TRBJ1-4, with TRBD1 identical over 7 bases. Germline V gene data show CDR1 as SEHNR and CDR2 as FQNEAQ (reference sequence). V trimming: 5 bases; J trimming: 3 bases; junction bases outside the gene matches: 12. CDR3 size: 17 residues. DNA of the CDR3: TGTGCCAGCAGCCGACAGGGACCTGAATGGGCTAATGAAAAACTGTTTTTT. This codes for CASSRQGPEWANEKLFF.

In its sample, this clonotype was seen many times. The V call is TRBV29-1, the J call TRBJ1-2; D is ambiguous. Trimming took 2 bases from V and 8 from J, leaving 12 bases between them. This CDR3 has 12 residues. The germline gives CDR1 SQVTM, CDR2 ANQGSEA. This CDR3 is CSVESGSRGYTF. CDR3 nucleotides: TGCAGCGTTGAAAGCGGGAGCCGGGGCTACACCTTC.

This clonotype has a handful of counts. This chain uses TRBV10-3 with TRBJ1-1; D is unclear. CDR3 length: 14 amino acids. CDR1 is ENHRY and CDR2 is SYGVKD in the germline V gene. Trimming cost V 3 bases and J 0 bases, with 8 bases left between them. CDR3 loop: CAISDRNMNTEAFF. CDR3 bases: TGTGCCATCAGTGATCGGAACATGAACACTGAAGCTTTCTTT.

This clonotype was observed a handful of times. The J gene is TRBJ1-2, the V gene TRBV7-9, with D unresolved. The V gene lost 5 bases and the J gene lost 6 bases, with 13 bases spanning the gap. CDR1 is SEHNR, CDR2 FQNEAQ, per germline (reference sequence). This CDR3 comprises 13 residues. This CDR3 is CASSPPGLNGYTF. In nucleotides, the CDR3 is TGTGCCAGCAGCCCGCCAGGTCTCAATGGCTACACCTTC.

This clonotype was seen a few times. The gene calls are TRBV5-6 and TRBJ1-6; a possible D gene is TRBD1 (5 bases). Trimming removed 5 bases from V and 3 bases from J, with 15 bases in between. The CDR3 is 16 residues long. The germline V gene encodes CDR1 SGHDT and CDR2 YYEEEE. DNA for the CDR3: TGTGCCAGCAGAAGTATGAGGGGAGACTATAATTCACCCCTCCACTTT. Translating it yields CASRSMRGDYNSPLHF.

This clonotype was recorded a few times. This chain connects TRBV28 to TRBJ1-1; perhaps TRBD1 as D (5 bases). Germline values: CDR1 MDHEN, CDR2 SYDVKM. The V and J ends lost 6 bases and 7 bases respectively, with 18 bases between them. CDR3 length: 14 amino acids. CDR3 sequence (DNA): TGTGCCAGCAGGGTGTTTGGGGGTTGGGGTGAAGCTTTCTTT. Its translation: CASRVFGGWGEAFF.

The rearrangement joins TRBV6-5 to TRBJ2-3, with a weak D call TRBD1 (6 bases). The CDR3 covers 15 residues. In germline, CDR1 is MNHEY, CDR2 SVGAGI. V lost 6 bases and J lost 2, with 15 bases in between. The DNA of the CDR3 is TGTGCCAGCAGCCCGGGACAAGTTAACACAGATACGCAGTATTTT. It specifies CASSPGQVNTDTQYF.

Ten or more counts support this clonotype. The V gene is TRBV7-8, the J gene TRBJ2-3; tentatively, D is TRBD1 (6 bases). Trimming removed 1 base at V and 3 bases at J, with 14 bases between. The length of the CDR3 is 16 residues. CDR1 is SGHVS, CDR2 FQNEAQ, per germline. CDR3 protein: CASSLEGVGGTDTQYF. In DNA form, the CDR3 reads TGTGCCAGCAGCTTAGAGGGGGTAGGGGGAACAGATACGCAGTATTTT.

This clonotype has at least ten counts. The rearrangement links TRBV13 to TRBJ2-7; D unclear. Germline loops: CDR1 PRHDT, CDR2 FYEKMQ (reference sequence). The V gene lost 4 bases and the J gene lost 4 bases, with 14 bases spanning the gap. This CDR3 is built from 14 residues. The CDR3 sequence: CASSSGGAPYEQYF. Written as DNA, the CDR3 is TGTGCCAGCAGCTCCGGCGGTGCCCCTTACGAGCAGTACTTC.

This clonotype was found many times. CDR3 in DNA: TGTGCCAGCAGTTACTCACAGAAGGGGGCGAGAGCTTTCTTT. Translating it yields CASSYSQKGARAFF. The chain carries TRBV6-6 and TRBJ1-1; 7 bases are a match to TRBD1. The CDR3 is 14 residues long. With V trimmed by 0 bases and J by 10 bases, 8 bases remained unmatched. Germline CDR1 is MNHNY and CDR2 is SVGAGI (reference sequence).

This clonotype turned up a few times. The chain links TRBV19 to TRBJ2-3; D gene unclear. The ends were cut back, 3 bases at V and 5 bases at J, with 3 bases in the middle. The CDR3 extends over 11 amino acids. Per the germline V gene, CDR1 is LNHDA and CDR2 is SQIVND (reference sequence). The CDR3 reads CASSIEDTQYF. The CDR3, as DNA: TGTGCCAGTAGTATCGAAGATACGCAGTATTTT.

In this sample, this clonotype turned up a few times. This sequence joins TRBV7-3 and TRBJ2-3; TRBD1 might be the D (6 bases). Germline CDR1 is SGHTA and CDR2 is FQGTGA. CDR3 size: 13 residues. V was trimmed by 5 bases and J by 4 bases, leaving 10 bases between them. The CDR3 region is CASSPTGSDTQYF. CDR3 DNA: TGTGCCAGCAGCCCTACAGGGTCAGATACGCAGTATTTT.

Many counts were recorded for this clonotype. This rearrangement joins TRBV3-1 to TRBJ1-5; no clear D gene. CDR1 and CDR2 from the germline V gene are LGHDT and YNNKEL (reference sequence). V lost 1 base to trimming and J lost 7 bases, with 11 bases between them. CDR3 length equals 14 residues. CDR3 sequence: CASSQGAGSQPQHF. As DNA, the CDR3 is TGTGCCAGCAGCCAAGGGGCCGGCAGCCAGCCCCAGCATTTT. Supplemented by reference TRBV3-1 and TRBJ1-5, the full variable domain reads DTAVSQTPKYLVTQMGNDKSIKCEQNLGHDTMYWYKQDSKKFLKIMFSYNNKELIINETVPNRFSPKSPDKAHLNLHINSLELGDSAVYFCASSQGAGSQPQHFGDGTRLSIL.